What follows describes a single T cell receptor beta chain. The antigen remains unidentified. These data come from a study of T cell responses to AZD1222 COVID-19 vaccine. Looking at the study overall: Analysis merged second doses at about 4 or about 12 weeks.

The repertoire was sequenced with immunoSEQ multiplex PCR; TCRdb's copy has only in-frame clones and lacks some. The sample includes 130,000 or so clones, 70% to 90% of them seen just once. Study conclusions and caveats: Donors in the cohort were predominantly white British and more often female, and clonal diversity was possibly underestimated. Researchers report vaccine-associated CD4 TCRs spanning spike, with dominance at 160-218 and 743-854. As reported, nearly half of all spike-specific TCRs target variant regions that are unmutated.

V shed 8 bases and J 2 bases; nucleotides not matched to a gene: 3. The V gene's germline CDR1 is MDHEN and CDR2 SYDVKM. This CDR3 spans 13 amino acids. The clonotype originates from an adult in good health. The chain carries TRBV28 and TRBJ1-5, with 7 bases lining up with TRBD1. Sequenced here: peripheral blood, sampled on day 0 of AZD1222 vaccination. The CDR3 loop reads CASYDRGNQPQHF. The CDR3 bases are TGTGCCAGCTACGACAGGGGCAATCAGCCCCAGCATTTT.